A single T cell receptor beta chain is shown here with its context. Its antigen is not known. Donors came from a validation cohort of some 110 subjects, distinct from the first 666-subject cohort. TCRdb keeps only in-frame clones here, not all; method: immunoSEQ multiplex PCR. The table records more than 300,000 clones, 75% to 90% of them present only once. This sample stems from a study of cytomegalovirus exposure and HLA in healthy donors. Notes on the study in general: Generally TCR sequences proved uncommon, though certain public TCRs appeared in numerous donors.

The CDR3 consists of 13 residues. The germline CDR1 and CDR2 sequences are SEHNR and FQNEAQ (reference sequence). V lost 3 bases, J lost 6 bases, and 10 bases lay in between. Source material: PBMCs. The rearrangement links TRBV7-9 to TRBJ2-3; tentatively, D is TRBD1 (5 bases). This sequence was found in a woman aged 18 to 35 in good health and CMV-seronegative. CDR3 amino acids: CASSFGAVDTQYF. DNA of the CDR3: TGTGCCAGCAGCTTTGGGGCAGTGGATACGCAGTATTTT.